The T cell receptor beta chain described here comes from a study of cytomegalovirus exposure and HLA in healthy donors. The protocol was immunoSEQ multiplex PCR, while the TCRdb copy is restricted to in-frame clones and leaves out a portion. In the table there are about 38,000 clones, 80% to 95% of which are singletons. CDR1 and CDR2 (germline): SGHVS, FQNEAQ. The V segment lost 3 bases and the J segment 12 bases; nucleotides outside the gene matches: 11. The CDR3 is 14 amino acids. The receptor was derived from a man between 18 and 29 years old in good health and CMV-seronegative. The specimen was PBMCs. This chain uses TRBV7-8 with TRBJ2-1; TRBD2 matches 7 bases. This chain's CDR3 is CASSFLSPGGGQFF. CDR3 DNA: TGTGCCAGCAGCTTCTTGTCCCCGGGGGGAGGGCAGTTCTTC.